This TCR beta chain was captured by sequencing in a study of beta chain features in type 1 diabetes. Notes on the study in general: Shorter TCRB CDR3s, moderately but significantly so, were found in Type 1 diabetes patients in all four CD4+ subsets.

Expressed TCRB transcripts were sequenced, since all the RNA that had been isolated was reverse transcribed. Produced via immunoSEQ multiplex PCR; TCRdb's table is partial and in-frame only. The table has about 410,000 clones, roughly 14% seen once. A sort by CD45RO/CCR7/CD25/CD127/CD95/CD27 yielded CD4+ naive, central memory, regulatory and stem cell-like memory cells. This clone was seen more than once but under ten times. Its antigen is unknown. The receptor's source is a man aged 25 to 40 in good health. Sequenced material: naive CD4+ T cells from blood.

Here the CDR3 reads CASSLSGGGPYF. The CDR3 DNA reads TGTGCCAGCAGTCTAAGCGGCGGGGGCCCGTACTTC. The chain combines TRBV7-9 with TRBJ2-5, with TRBD2 as a possible D gene (7 bases). Germline V gene data show CDR1 as SEHNR and CDR2 as FQNEAQ (reference sequence). CDR3 length equals 12 residues. V lost 6 bases and J 13 bases, leaving 18 bases between the germline ends. Combining the CDR3 with reference TRBV7-9 and TRBJ2-5 gives the whole variable domain DTGVSQNPRHKITKRGQNVTFRCDPISEHNRLYWYRQTLGQGPEFLTYFQNEAQLEKSRLLSDRFSAERPKGSFSTLEIQRTEQGDSAMYLCASSLSGGGPYFGPGTRLLVL.